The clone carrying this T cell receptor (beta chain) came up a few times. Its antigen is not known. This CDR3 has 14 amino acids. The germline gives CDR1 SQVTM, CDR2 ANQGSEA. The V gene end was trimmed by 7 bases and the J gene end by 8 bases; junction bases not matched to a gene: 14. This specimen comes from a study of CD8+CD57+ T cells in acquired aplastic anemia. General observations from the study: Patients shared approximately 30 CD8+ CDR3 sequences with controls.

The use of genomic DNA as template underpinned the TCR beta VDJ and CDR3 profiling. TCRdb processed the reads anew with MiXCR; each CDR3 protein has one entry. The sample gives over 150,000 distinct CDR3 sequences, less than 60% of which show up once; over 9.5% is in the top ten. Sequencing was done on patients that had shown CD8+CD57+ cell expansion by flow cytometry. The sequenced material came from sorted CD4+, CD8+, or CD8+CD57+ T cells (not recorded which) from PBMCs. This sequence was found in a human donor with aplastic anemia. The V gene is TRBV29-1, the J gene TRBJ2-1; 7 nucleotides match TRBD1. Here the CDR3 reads CSGPSAGGGDEQFF. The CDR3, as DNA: TGCAGCGGCCCCTCAGCAGGGGGTGGTGATGAGCAGTTCTTC.